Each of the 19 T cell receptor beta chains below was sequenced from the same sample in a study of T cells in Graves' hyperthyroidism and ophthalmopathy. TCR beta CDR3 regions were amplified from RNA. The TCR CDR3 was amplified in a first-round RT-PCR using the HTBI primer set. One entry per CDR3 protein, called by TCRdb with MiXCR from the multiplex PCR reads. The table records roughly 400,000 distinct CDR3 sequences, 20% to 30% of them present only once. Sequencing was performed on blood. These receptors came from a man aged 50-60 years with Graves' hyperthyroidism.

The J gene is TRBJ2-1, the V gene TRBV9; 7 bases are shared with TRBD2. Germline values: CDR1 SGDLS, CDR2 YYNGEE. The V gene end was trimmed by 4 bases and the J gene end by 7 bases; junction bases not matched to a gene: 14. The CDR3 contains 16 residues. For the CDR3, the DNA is TGTGCCAGCAGCCCCCGCGGCGGGAGCCTGGAAAATGAGCAGTTCTTC. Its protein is CASSPRGGSLENEQFF.

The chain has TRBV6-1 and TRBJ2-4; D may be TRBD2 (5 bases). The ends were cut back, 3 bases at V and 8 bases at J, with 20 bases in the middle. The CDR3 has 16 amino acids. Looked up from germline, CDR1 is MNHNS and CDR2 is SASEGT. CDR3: CASSEPPHSGGYIQYF. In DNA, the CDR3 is TGTGCCAGCAGTGAGCCCCCCCACAGTGGCGGGTACATTCAGTACTTC.

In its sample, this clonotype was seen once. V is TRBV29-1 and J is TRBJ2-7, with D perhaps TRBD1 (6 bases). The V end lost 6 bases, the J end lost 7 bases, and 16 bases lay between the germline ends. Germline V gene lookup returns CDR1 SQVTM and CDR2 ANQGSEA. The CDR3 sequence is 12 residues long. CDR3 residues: CSVERDTAEQYF. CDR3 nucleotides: TGCAGCGTCGAAAGGGACACTGCGGAGCAGTACTTC.

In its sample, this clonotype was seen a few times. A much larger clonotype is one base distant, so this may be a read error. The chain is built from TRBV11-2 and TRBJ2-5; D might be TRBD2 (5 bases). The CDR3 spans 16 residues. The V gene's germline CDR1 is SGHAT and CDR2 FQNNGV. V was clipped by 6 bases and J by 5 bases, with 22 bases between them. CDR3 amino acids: CASRLGPSNSGETQYF. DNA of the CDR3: TGTGCCAGCAGGCTTGGACCTAGCAATTCGGGGGAGACCCAGTACTTC.

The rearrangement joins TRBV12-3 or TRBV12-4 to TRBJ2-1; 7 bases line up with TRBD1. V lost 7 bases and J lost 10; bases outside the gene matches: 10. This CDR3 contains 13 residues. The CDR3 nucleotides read TGTGCCAGCACCGGACAGGTCCTTTTAGAGCAGTTCTTC. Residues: CASTGQVLLEQFF.

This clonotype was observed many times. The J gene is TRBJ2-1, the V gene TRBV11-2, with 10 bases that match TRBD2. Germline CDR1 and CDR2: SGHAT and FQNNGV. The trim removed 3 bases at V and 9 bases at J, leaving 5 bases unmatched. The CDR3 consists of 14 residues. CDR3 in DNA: TGTGCCAGCAGCTTGCCGGGACTAGCGCGTGAGCAGTTCTTC. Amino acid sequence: CASSLPGLAREQFF. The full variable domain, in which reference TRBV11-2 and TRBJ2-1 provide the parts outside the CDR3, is EAGVAQSPRYKIIEKRQSVAFWCNPISGHATLYWYQQILGQGPKLLIQFQNNGVVDDSQLPKDRFSAERLKGVDSTLKIQPAKLEDSAVYLCASSLPGLAREQFFGPGTRLTVL.

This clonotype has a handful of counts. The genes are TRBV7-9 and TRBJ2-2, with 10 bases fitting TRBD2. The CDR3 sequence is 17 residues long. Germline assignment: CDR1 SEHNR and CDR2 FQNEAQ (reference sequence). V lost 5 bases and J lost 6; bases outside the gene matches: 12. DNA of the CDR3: TGTGCCAGCAGCACCCGTCCTAGCGGGAGCGATTCCGGGGAGCTGTTTTTT. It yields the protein CASSTRPSGSDSGELFF.

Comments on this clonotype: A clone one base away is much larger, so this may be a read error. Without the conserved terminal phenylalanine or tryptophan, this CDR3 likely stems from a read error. CDR3 sequence (DNA): TGTGCCAGTGGCCGGGACACGAAAAAAGAGACCCAGTACCTC. The encoded protein is CASGRDTKKETQYL. This chain connects TRBV28 to TRBJ2-5; D perhaps matches TRBD1 (6 bases). CDR1 MDHEN and CDR2 SYDVKM come from the germline V gene. Trimming removed 9 bases at V and 3 bases at J, with 17 bases between. This CDR3 has 14 amino acids.

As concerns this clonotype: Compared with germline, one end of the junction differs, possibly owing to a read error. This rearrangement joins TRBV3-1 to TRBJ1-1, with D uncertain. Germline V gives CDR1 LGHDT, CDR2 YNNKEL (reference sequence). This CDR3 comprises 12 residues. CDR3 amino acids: CASSLLGGEASF. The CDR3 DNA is TGTGCCAGCAGCCTGTTGGGCGGTGAAGCTTCCTTT.

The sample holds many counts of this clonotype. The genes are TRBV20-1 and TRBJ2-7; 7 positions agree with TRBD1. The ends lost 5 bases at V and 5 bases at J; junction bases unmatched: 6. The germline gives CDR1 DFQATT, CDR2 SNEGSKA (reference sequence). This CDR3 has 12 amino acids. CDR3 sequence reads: CSALLGGHEQYF. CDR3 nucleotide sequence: TGCAGTGCTCTTTTAGGGGGCCACGAGCAGTACTTC.

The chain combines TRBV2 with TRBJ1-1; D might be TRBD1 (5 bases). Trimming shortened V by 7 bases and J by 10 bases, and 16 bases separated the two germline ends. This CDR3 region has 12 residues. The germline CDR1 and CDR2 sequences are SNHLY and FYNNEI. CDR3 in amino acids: CASTPGGSGAFF. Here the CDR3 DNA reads TGTGCCAGCACCCCCGGGGGAAGTGGAGCTTTCTTT.

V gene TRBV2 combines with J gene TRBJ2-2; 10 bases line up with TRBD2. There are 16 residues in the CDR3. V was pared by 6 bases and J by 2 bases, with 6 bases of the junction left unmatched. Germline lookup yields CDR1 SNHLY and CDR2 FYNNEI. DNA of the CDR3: TGTGCCAGCAGGCCGGGACTAGCGATTAACACCGGGGAGCTGTTTTTT. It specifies CASRPGLAINTGELFF.

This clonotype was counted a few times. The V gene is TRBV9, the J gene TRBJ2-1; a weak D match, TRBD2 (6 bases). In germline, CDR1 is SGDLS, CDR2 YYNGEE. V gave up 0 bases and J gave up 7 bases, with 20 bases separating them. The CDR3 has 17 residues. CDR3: CASSVEVGGAGRNEQFF. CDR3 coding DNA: TGTGCCAGCAGCGTAGAGGTGGGCGGGGCGGGAAGGAATGAGCAGTTCTTC.

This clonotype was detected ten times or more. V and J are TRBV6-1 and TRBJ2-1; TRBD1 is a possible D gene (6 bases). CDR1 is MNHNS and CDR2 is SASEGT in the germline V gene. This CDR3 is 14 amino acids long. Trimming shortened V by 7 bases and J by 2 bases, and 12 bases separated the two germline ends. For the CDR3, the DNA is TGTGCCAGCATGCGGCAGGGGACCTACAATGAGCAGTTCTTC. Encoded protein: CASMRQGTYNEQFF.

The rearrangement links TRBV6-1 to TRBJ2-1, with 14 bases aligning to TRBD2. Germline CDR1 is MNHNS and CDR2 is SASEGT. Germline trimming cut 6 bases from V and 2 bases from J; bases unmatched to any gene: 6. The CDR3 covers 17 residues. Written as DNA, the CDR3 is TGTGCCAGCAGGGGACTAGCGGGAGCTAAGGCCTACAATGAGCAGTTCTTC. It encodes CASRGLAGAKAYNEQFF.

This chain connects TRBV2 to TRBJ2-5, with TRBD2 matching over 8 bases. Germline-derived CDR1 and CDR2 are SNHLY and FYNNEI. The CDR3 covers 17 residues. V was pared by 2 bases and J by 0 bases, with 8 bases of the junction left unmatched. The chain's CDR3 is CASSEMGAGVYQETQYF. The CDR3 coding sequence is TGTGCCAGCAGTGAAATGGGAGCGGGAGTGTACCAAGAGACCCAGTACTTC.

CDR3 DNA sequence: TGTGGCGGGGGAAGACAGGGAATGAGCAATGAGCAGTTCTTC. Translated, it gives CGGGRQGMSNEQFF. V usage is TRBV28 and J usage is TRBJ2-1, with D perhaps matching TRBD1 or TRBD2 (7 bases each). The CDR3 totals 14 residues. Germline CDR1 and CDR2: MDHEN and SYDVKM.

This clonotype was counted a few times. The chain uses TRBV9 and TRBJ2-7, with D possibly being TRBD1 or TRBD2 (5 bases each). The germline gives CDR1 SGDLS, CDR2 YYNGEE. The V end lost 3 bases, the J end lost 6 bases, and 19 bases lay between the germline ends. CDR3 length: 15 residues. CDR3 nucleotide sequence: TGTGCCAGCAGCGCCGGGACCGCCTCCCGTTCCGAGCAGTACTTC. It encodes CASSAGTASRSEQYF.

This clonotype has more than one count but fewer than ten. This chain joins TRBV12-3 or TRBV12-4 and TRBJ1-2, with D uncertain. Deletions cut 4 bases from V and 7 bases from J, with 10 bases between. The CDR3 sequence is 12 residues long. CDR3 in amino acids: CASSSRRFGYTF. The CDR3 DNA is TGTGCCAGCAGTTCAAGGAGATTTGGCTACACCTTC.